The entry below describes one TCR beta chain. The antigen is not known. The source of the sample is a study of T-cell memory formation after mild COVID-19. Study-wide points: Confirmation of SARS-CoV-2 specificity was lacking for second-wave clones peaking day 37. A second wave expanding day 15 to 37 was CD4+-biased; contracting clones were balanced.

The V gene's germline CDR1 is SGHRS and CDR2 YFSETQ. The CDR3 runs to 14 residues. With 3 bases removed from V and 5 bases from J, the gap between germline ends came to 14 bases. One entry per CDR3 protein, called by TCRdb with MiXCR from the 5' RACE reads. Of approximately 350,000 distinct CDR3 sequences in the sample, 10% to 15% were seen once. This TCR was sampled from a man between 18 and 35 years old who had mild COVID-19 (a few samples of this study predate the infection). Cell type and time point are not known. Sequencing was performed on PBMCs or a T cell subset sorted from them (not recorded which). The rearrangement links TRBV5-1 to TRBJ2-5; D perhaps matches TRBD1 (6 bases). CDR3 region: CASSSQGYGETQYF. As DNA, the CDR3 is TGCGCCAGCAGCTCCCAGGGGTATGGGGAGACCCAGTACTTC. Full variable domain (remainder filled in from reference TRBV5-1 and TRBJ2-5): KAGVTQTPRYLIKTRGQQVTLSCSPISGHRSVSWYQQTPGQGLQFLFEYFSETQRNKGNFPGRFSGRQFSNSRSEMNVSTLELGDSALYLCASSSQGYGETQYFGPGTRLLVL.